What follows describes a single T cell receptor beta chain. Its target is unknown. This entry is derived from a study of cytomegalovirus exposure and HLA in healthy donors. Study conclusions and caveats: For most TCR beta V segments, an earlier analysis put the productive rate at about 90% or about 30% of the time. One variant, a missense change in DCLRE1C, was linked in a later analysis to TCR beta V- and J-gene trimming. A later analysis showed HLA-associated TCR beta chains outstripping equally common others in clonal expansion.

V was trimmed by 8 bases and J by 1 base, leaving 12 bases between them. Germline CDR1 is MNHEY and CDR2 is SMNVEV (reference sequence). The CDR3 covers 13 residues. The PCR contained 60 Vbeta and 13 Jbeta primers. Method: immunoSEQ multiplex PCR; TCRdb's copy keeps in-frame clones and lacks some. The sample consists of fewer than 150,000 clones, approximately 77% of them appearing once. The J gene is TRBJ2-7, the V gene TRBV27; weak D call: TRBD2 (6 bases). Material for sequencing was PBMCs. The receptor comes from a woman between 50 and 59 years old in good health and CMV-seronegative. The CDR3 bases are TGTGCCAGCGGGAGGTTTGGGTCCTACGAGCAGTACTTC. The encoded protein is CASGRFGSYEQYF.